Listed below are T cell receptor beta chains from one sample, sequenced in a study of a mutant IDH1 vaccine in newly diagnosed glioma. Measured with immunoSEQ multiplex PCR; TCRdb has only the in-frame clones, and not every one. The table lists roughly 56,000 clones, 75% of them singletons. No antigen has been identified for these receptors. The sequenced sample was PBMCs, obtained from a glioma patient whose treatment included an IDH1 peptide vaccine. These receptors originate from a man in his fifties or sixties with glioma. Each CDR3 is given with its conserved first and last residue. The D gene is left open where the match is weak. Clone size appears in some rows only: once, few, many, or a class for an expanded clone.

j_gene | d_gene | abundance | v_gene | CDR3nt | CDR3aa
TRBJ2-1 | - | - | TRBV18 | TGTGCCAGCTCACCCATGGGGAGTACATCCAATGAGCAGTTCTTC | CASSPMGSTSNEQFF
TRBJ2-5 | - | - | TRBV5-1 | TGCGCCAGCAGCCTTTCCAGGGCACAAGAGACCCAGTACTTC | CASSLSRAQETQYF
TRBJ2-7 | - | - | TRBV2 | TGTGCCAGCATGAGAGACTACGAGCAGTACTTC | CASMRDYEQYF
TRBJ2-3 | - | - | TRBV5-1 | TGCGCCAGCAGCTTGGCCGGGACAACTAGCACAGATACGCAGTATTTT | CASSLAGTTSTDTQYF
TRBJ2-7 | TRBD2 | - | TRBV28 | TGTGCCAGCAGTTTGCAGCGGGATGAGCAGTACTTC | CASSLQRDEQYF
TRBJ1-4 | - | once | TRBV7-2 | TGTGCCAGCAGCTCAGACAGATACAATGAAAAACTGTTTTTT | CASSSDRYNEKLFF
TRBJ1-1 | - | - | TRBV2 | TGTGCCAGCAGTGGGTCAAGTGGGGGCACTGAAGCTTTCTTT | CASSGSSGGTEAFF
TRBJ2-2 | - | - | TRBV6-5 | TGTGCCAGCAGACCCGACCGGGACCGCGGGGAGCTGTTTTTT | CASRPDRDRGELFF
TRBJ1-1 | - | few | TRBV27 | TGTGCCAGCAGTCCCGTGAGCGGGGGCGCTGAAGCTTTCTTT | CASSPVSGGAEAFF
TRBJ2-7 | TRBD1 | few | TRBV27 | TGTGCCAGCAGTTCCCCGAGGGGGCTCTACGAGCAGTACTTC | CASSSPRGLYEQYF
TRBJ1-4 | - | - | TRBV15 | TGTGCCACCAGCAGAGATGGGGGTCGTGATGAAAAACTGTTTTTT | CATSRDGGRDEKLFF
TRBJ2-7 | TRBD1 | - | TRBV18 | TGTGCCAGCTCACCAGGCCGGGACAGGGACCACGAGCAGTACTTC | CASSPGRDRDHEQYF
TRBJ2-7 | TRBD1 | - | TRBV6-5 | TGTGCCAGCAGTCCGACCGGGACAGGGGGCTACGAGCAGTACTTC | CASSPTGTGGYEQYF
TRBJ1-2 | - | - | TRBV7-9 | TGTGCCAGCACTGGACTTATGAACTATGGCTACACCTTC | CASTGLMNYGYTF
TRBJ2-7 | TRBD1 | few | TRBV5-1 | TGCGCCAGCAGCTCGGACAGGGTAGCCGAGCAGTACTTC | CASSSDRVAEQYF
TRBJ1-1 | - | once | TRBV5-1 | TGCGCCAGCAGCTCCTCCTCCATGGGGACCGTTGAAGCTTTCTTT | CASSSSSMGTVEAFF